This is a list of T cell receptor beta chains from one sample in a study of T cells after yellow fever vaccination. TCRdb itself ran the 5' RACE reads through MiXCR, one entry per CDR3 protein. Among 200,000 or so distinct CDR3 sequences listed, approximately 6.8% were seen once. The material sequenced was CD4+ T cells sorted from PBMCs, taken on the day of the yellow fever booster vaccination. These receptors were obtained from a man aged 25 to 40 who received the YFV17D yellow fever vaccine. Both conserved end residues are part of each CDR3. The order of the fields is CDR3 protein, CDR3 DNA, clone size, V gene, D gene, J gene. D genes are given only for firm matches. Only some rows state a clone size, as once, few, many or a class for expanded clones.

CAISDGGGEEAFF TGTGCCATCAGTGATGGGGGGGGGGAAGAAGCTTTCTTT NA TRBV10-3 NA TRBJ1-1
CSARREGQETQYF TGCAGTGCTAGGCGGGAGGGCCAAGAGACCCAGTACTTC many TRBV20-1 TRBD2 TRBJ2-5
CASSYGQGVGEQFF TGTGCCAGCAGCTACGGACAGGGGGTGGGTGAGCAGTTCTTC NA TRBV14 TRBD1 TRBJ2-1
CSARGPAGDTIYF TGCAGTGCTAGAGGCCCCGCCGGAGACACCATATATTTT many TRBV20-1 NA TRBJ1-3
CSARTRNLGSDEQFF TGCAGTGCTAGAACCCGTAACCTGGGGTCGGATGAGCAGTTCTTC many TRBV20-1 NA TRBJ2-1
CASSPPRQGAGDTQYF TGTGCCAGCTCACCACCGCGACAGGGGGCCGGAGATACGCAGTATTTT NA TRBV18 TRBD1 TRBJ2-3
CASSQPRQGRNTQYF TGTGCCAGCAGCCAACCGAGGCAGGGTCGGAATACGCAGTATTTT many TRBV14 NA TRBJ2-3
CASIPYIARGYYEQYF TGTGCCAGCATCCCATATATAGCGCGAGGATACTACGAGCAGTACTTC NA TRBV6-1 NA TRBJ2-7
CARGNLNTEAFF TGTGCCAGGGGAAATCTGAACACTGAAGCTTTCTTT NA TRBV7-9 NA TRBJ1-1
CASSSPGGSRGYTF TGTGCCAGCAGCTCCCCCGGAGGGTCAAGGGGCTACACCTTC NA TRBV11-1 NA TRBJ1-2
CASSQTGLNTEAFF TGTGCCAGCAGCCAAACGGGACTGAACACTGAAGCTTTCTTT many TRBV3-1 NA TRBJ1-1
CASGPQGTTF TGTGCCAGCGGGCCCCAGGGGACCACCTTC many TRBV28 NA TRBJ1-2
CSARDSGTTNTGELFF TGCAGTGCTAGAGACTCCGGGACTACGAACACCGGGGAGCTGTTTTTT few TRBV20-1 TRBD2 TRBJ2-2
CASSREGDTQYF TGTGCCAGCAGCAGAGAAGGGGATACGCAGTATTTT few TRBV9 NA TRBJ2-3
CASTSARPGQRTQYF TGTGCCAGCACCTCCGCCCGGCCAGGGCAAAGGACCCAGTACTTC few TRBV5-6 NA TRBJ2-5
CASSSDRAQPQHF TGTGCCAGCAGCTCGGACAGGGCTCAGCCCCAGCATTTT few TRBV7-8 TRBD1 TRBJ1-5
CASADGRGDTDTQYF TGTGCCAGCGCCGACGGGAGGGGTGACACAGATACGCAGTATTTT few TRBV27 TRBD2 TRBJ2-3
CASSLRDHIGGEQFF TGTGCCAGCAGCTTGCGGGACCACATAGGCGGTGAGCAGTTCTTC few TRBV5-4 NA TRBJ2-1
CSAITGGSYNEQFF TGCAGTGCTATAACAGGGGGCTCCTACAATGAGCAGTTCTTC few TRBV20-1 TRBD1 TRBJ2-1
CASSPPRGTNTEAFF TGTGCCAGCTCACCACCGAGGGGGACGAACACTGAAGCTTTCTTT few TRBV18 NA TRBJ1-1
CASRIAGVSWADTQYF TGTGCCAGCAGGATCGCGGGAGTATCTTGGGCAGATACGCAGTATTTT many TRBV28 TRBD2 TRBJ2-3
CASSQAGGQETQYF TGTGCCAGCAGCCAGGCGGGGGGCCAAGAGACCCAGTACTTC few TRBV5-5 TRBD2 TRBJ2-5
CSVKGIRDPYNEQFF TGCAGCGTGAAAGGGATACGGGACCCCTACAATGAGCAGTTCTTC NA TRBV29-1 NA TRBJ2-1
CASSLAEPGETQYF TGTGCCAGCAGCTTGGCCGAACCCGGAGAGACCCAGTACTTC NA TRBV5-4 NA TRBJ2-5
CASGLAGIHEQYF TGTGCCAGCGGGCTAGCGGGAATTCACGAGCAGTACTTC few TRBV12-3/TRBV12-4 TRBD2 TRBJ2-7
CASRRETYEQYF TGTGCCAGCAGGAGGGAAACCTACGAGCAGTACTTC many TRBV12-3/TRBV12-4 NA TRBJ2-7
CASTLRGNYNEQFF TGTGCCAGCACCTTAAGAGGAAACTACAATGAGCAGTTCTTC few TRBV12-3/TRBV12-4 NA TRBJ2-1
CASSASGGLSTDTQYF TGTGCCAGCAGTGCGTCTGGAGGTCTTAGCACAGATACGCAGTATTTT few TRBV2 NA TRBJ2-3
CASSQDRAAGTQYF TGCGCCAGCAGCCAAGATCGCGCTGCTGGTACGCAGTATTTT few TRBV4-3 NA TRBJ2-3